The clone carrying this TCR beta chain was seen ten or more times. What it recognizes is unknown. Individual cDNA molecules (in the library) carried attached unique molecular identifiers. Original processing notes: Per sample, the median was around 96,000 TCRs, with values from approximately 25,000 to 650,000. TCRdb independently ran MiXCR on the RACE reads; one entry per CDR3 protein. The V and J calls were not made by the authors but by TCRdb's processing. The sample holds about 69,000 distinct CDR3 sequences, around 10% seen once. Time point of the sample: patch test 2, 6 weeks after DPC sensitization. Treatment denoted: therapeutic diphenylcyclopropenone sensitization with weekly scalp DPC. The data were taken from a study of human T cells and chemical hapten exposure. Study as a whole: Slight volume differences across pooled libraries mainly accounted for varying per-sample TCR yields.

Study-wide points: With DPC sensitization, TCRs exceeding 1 in 1000 frequency showed no change.

This CDR3 is built from 15 residues. V was trimmed by 4 bases and J by 2 bases, leaving 12 bases between them. The germline V gene encodes CDR1 LNHDA and CDR2 SQIVND (reference sequence). The receptor was derived from a woman aged 45-65 years with alopecia areata. Some clones in this sample may be carry-over from other donors' samples. The chain couples TRBV19 to TRBJ1-5, with D perhaps matching TRBD1 (6 bases). Source: whole blood, taken in connection with sensitization to the hapten diphenylcyclopropenone (DPC). CDR3 sequence reads: CASSKEQGGNQPQHF. The CDR3 DNA reads as TGTGCCAGTAGTAAGGAACAGGGAGGCAATCAGCCCCAGCATTTT.